This TCR beta chain is from a study of blood T cell repertoires in COVID-19. Germline V gene lookup returns CDR1 SGHNT and CDR2 YYREEE (reference sequence). There are 13 residues in the CDR3. The germline V and J ends were trimmed by 4 bases and 9 bases, with 16 bases remaining between them. In the source study's methods: Reference gene primer amplification in the assay estimated nucleated cell counts. Generated by immunoSEQ multiplex PCR, the TCRdb table keeps only in-frame clones and is missing some. V and J calls and clone size follow that table, whereas D and trimming were derived from the DNA. In the table there are approximately 15,000 clones, approximately 80% of which are singletons.

Sequencing was done on a sample of peripheral blood. The J gene is TRBJ1-2, the V gene TRBV5-4; D possibly corresponds to TRBD1 (5 bases). The receptor's source is an older woman with active COVID-19. CDR3 protein: CASSNQGVGRYTF. The CDR3 DNA sequence: TGTGCCAGCAGCAACCAAGGGGTTGGGCGCTACACCTTC.